This TCR beta chain derives from a study of OX40 agonist ivuxolimab in advanced cancers. About the research overall: An agonistic anti-OX40 (CD134) antibody, ivuxolimab, was used to treat the patients.

TCRdb keeps only in-frame clones here, not all; method: immunoSEQ multiplex PCR. Here the sample spans almost 70,000 clones, roughly 89% being singletons. Germline V CDR1 and CDR2: SNHLY, FYNNEI. The CDR3 length is 12 residues. Broader study findings: There were, on average, more expanded clones in CD8+ T cells than in CD4+.

Notes on this clone: No antigen is known for it.

The timepoints at which blood was sampled were baseline, cycle 4 day 1, and cycle 7 day 1. The TCR originated in an adult with an advanced solid tumor such as melanoma, head and neck, liver or kidney cancer. The chain combines TRBV2 with TRBJ1-2; TRBD1 might be the D (6 bases). Sequencing used CD4+ or CD8+ T cells sorted from blood, obtained in a trial of the OX40 agonist ivuxolimab. The CDR3 bases are TGTGGGGGGCAGGCCAAAGGGAAGGTATACACCTTC. It codes for CGGQAKGKVYTF.